The 21 T cell receptor beta chains presented below share a single source sample, sequenced in a study of CD8 T cells in Susac syndrome. Reverse transcription of about 0.5 to 1 ug RNA used random hexamers. MiXCR was run by TCRdb on the immunoSEQ multiplex PCR reads, yielding one entry per CDR3 protein. In the table there are around 300,000 distinct CDR3 sequences, approximately 90% of which are singletons. The specimen sequenced was CD4+ T cells from PBMCs. The receptor source for this set is a human donor with multiple sclerosis.

The gene calls are TRBV20-1 and TRBJ2-7, with a weak D call TRBD1 (6 bases). The length of the CDR3 is 13 residues. CDR1 and CDR2 from the germline V gene are DFQATT and SNEGSKA (reference sequence). Trimming removed 6 bases at V and 2 bases at J, with 14 bases between. Here the CDR3 DNA reads TGCAGTGCCCTCGACAGGAATGCCTACGAGCAGTACTTC. It yields the protein CSALDRNAYEQYF.

In DNA, the CDR3 is TGTGCCAGCCAGGGGGCTCAAGGTGGAGCTTTCTTT. Its protein product is CASQGAQGGAFF. The chain links TRBV9 to TRBJ1-1; 8 bases are shared with TRBD1. This CDR3 has 12 residues. In germline, CDR1 is SGDLS, CDR2 YYNGEE. V trimming: 7 bases; J trimming: 10 bases; junction bases outside the gene matches: 9.

The chain uses TRBV12-3 or TRBV12-4 and TRBJ2-3; possibly TRBD1 or TRBD2 for D (6 bases each). Trimming removed 6 bases from V and 0 bases from J, with 16 bases in between. The CDR3 loop spans 16 amino acids. CDR3 sequence: CASSRGLGLSTDTQYF. In nucleotides, the CDR3 is TGTGCCAGCAGCCGGGGGCTCGGGCTCAGCACAGATACGCAGTATTTT.

The V call is TRBV20-1, the J call TRBJ1-1; 8 bases fit TRBD1. Germline trimming cut 2 bases from V and 5 bases from J; bases unmatched to any gene: 4. The CDR3 loop spans 13 amino acids. The germline V gene encodes CDR1 DFQATT and CDR2 SNEGSKA (reference sequence). The CDR3 nucleotides read TGCAGTGCTAGATACAGGGGGAGTACTGAAGCTTTCTTT. Encoded protein: CSARYRGSTEAFF.

V and J are TRBV30 and TRBJ2-7, with 8 nucleotides matching TRBD1. The CDR3 spans 14 residues. Germline CDR1 and CDR2: GTSNPN and SVGIG (reference sequence). V lost 6 bases to trimming and J lost 2 bases; unmatched junction nucleotides: 9. CDR3 in DNA: TGTGCCTGCGGAGGCGGGACAGGCACCTACGAGCAGTACTTC. Protein sequence: CACGGGTGTYEQYF.

The chain carries TRBV3-1 and TRBJ1-5; D is unresolved. Germline-derived CDR1 and CDR2 are LGHDT and YNNKEL (reference sequence). The CDR3 extends over 15 amino acids. Trimming left V 0 bases short and J 4 bases short, with 10 bases between. The CDR3 protein is CASSQDPAGNQPQHF. CDR3 bases: TGTGCCAGCAGCCAAGATCCAGCAGGAAATCAGCCCCAGCATTTT.

V gene TRBV5-1 combines with J gene TRBJ2-5; 10 positions match TRBD2. Germline CDR1 is SGHRS and CDR2 is YFSETQ. This CDR3 contains 15 residues. V shed 2 bases, J shed 4 bases, and the junction held 5 bases outside the gene matches. The CDR3 is CASSFSAGGGETQYF. CDR3 nucleotide sequence: TGCGCCAGCAGCTTTTCAGCGGGAGGGGGAGAGACCCAGTACTTC.

The chain couples TRBV6-2 or TRBV6-3 to TRBJ2-7; D possibly corresponds to TRBD1 (6 bases). Per the germline V gene, CDR1 is MNHEY and CDR2 is SVGEGT. The CDR3 contains 12 residues. The germline V and J ends were trimmed by 4 bases and 6 bases, with 10 bases remaining between them. DNA for the CDR3: TGTGCCAGCAGTTCACAGGGCACCGAGCAGTACTTC. Protein sequence: CASSSQGTEQYF.

This clonotype was observed a handful of times. The chain has TRBV10-3 and TRBJ2-1, with 10 bases that match TRBD1. The CDR3 runs 14 residues. V lost 6 bases to trimming and J lost 5 bases; unmatched junction nucleotides: 4. The germline V gene encodes CDR1 ENHRY and CDR2 SYGVKD. The CDR3 nucleotides are TGTGCCATCAGGGATGGGACAGGGGACAATGAGCAGTTCTTC. Its translation: CAIRDGTGDNEQFF.

This sequence joins TRBV5-1 and TRBJ2-2; the D gene is possibly TRBD1 (5 bases). The CDR3 runs 14 residues. The germline CDR1 and CDR2 sequences are SGHRS and YFSETQ. V shed 2 bases and J shed 6 bases, with 11 bases lying between them. In nucleotides, the CDR3 is TGCGCCAGCAGCTTCAGGGAAATAGCCGGGGAGCTGTTTTTT. Amino acids: CASSFREIAGELFF.

The V call is TRBV27, the J call TRBJ2-7; 8 bases fit TRBD1. Germline CDR1 reads MNHEY; CDR2 reads SMNVEV (reference sequence). This CDR3 region has 17 residues. The ends lost 4 bases at V and 3 bases at J; junction bases unmatched: 14. CDR3 protein: CASSSGQGRNSGYEQYF. In DNA, the CDR3 is TGTGCCAGCAGTTCCGGACAGGGAAGGAATTCCGGCTACGAGCAGTACTTC.

The chain joins TRBV7-9 to TRBJ2-2; TRBD2 matches 8 bases. V shed 6 bases and J 7 bases; nucleotides not matched to a gene: 10. CDR1 and CDR2 (germline): SEHNR, FQNEAQ (reference sequence). This CDR3 is built from 15 residues. The CDR3 sequence: CASSLSGRGHGELFF. The CDR3 nucleotides are TGTGCCAGCAGTTTGAGCGGGAGAGGCCACGGGGAGCTGTTTTTT.

This chain joins TRBV20-1 and TRBJ2-2, with a possible D match to TRBD2 (6 bases). V lost 2 bases to trimming and J lost 6 bases, with 13 bases between them. This CDR3 has 14 amino acids. Germline-derived CDR1 and CDR2 are DFQATT and SNEGSKA (reference sequence). The CDR3, as DNA: TGCAGTGCTAGACTAGCGTTGCGGTCCGGGGAGCTGTTTTTT. Amino acids: CSARLALRSGELFF.

The count of this clonotype is one. V and J are TRBV20-1 and TRBJ2-3; 7 nucleotides line up with TRBD2. V was pared by 2 bases and J by 1 base, with 18 bases of the junction left unmatched. The CDR3 extends over 19 amino acids. Germline lookup yields CDR1 DFQATT and CDR2 SNEGSKA (reference sequence). The CDR3 loop is CSARLAWGGGGTGTDTQYF. CDR3 DNA sequence: TGCAGTGCTAGATTAGCTTGGGGCGGGGGAGGAACGGGCACAGATACGCAGTATTTT.

The chain employs TRBV29-1 and TRBJ2-5; possible D gene TRBD1, 6 bases. From germline, CDR1 is SQVTM and CDR2 ANQGSEA. V was shortened by 7 bases and J by 2 bases, with 11 bases between the two germline ends. The CDR3 totals 12 residues. The CDR3 DNA is TGCAGCGCCCTCGGACAGCAAGAGACCCAGTACTTC. It translates to CSALGQQETQYF.

The rearrangement joins TRBV7-2 to TRBJ2-1; 7 bases map to TRBD1. In germline, CDR1 is SGHTA, CDR2 FQGNSA. Trimming took 5 bases from V and 4 from J; bases not matched to a gene: 11. CDR3 size: 16 residues. The DNA of the CDR3 is TGTGCCAGCAGCCTCCAGGGACAGATGACTTACAATGAGCAGTTCTTC. This gives the protein CASSLQGQMTYNEQFF.

The V gene is TRBV7-6, the J gene TRBJ2-7; a possible D gene is TRBD1 (6 bases). V was clipped by 0 bases and J by 3 bases, with 12 bases between them. CDR1 SGHVS and CDR2 FNYEAQ come from the germline V gene. This CDR3 comprises 15 residues. CDR3 region: CASSLAPQDSYEQYF. The CDR3 DNA reads as TGTGCCAGCAGCTTAGCGCCTCAGGACAGCTACGAGCAGTACTTC. The full variable domain, rest sourced from reference TRBV7-6 and TRBJ2-7, is GAGVSQSPRYKVTKRGQDVALRCDPISGHVSLYWYRQALGQGPEFLTYFNYEAQQDKSGLPNDRFSAERPEGSISTLTIQRTEQRDSAMYRCASSLAPQDSYEQYFGPGTRLTVT.

J is TRBJ2-2 and V is TRBV5-1; D gene ambiguous. This CDR3 is 14 amino acids long. Deletions cut 3 bases from V and 6 bases from J, with 12 bases between. CDR1 is SGHRS, CDR2 YFSETQ, per germline. As DNA, the CDR3 is TGCGCCAGCAGCTCAGGATTGGCAGCCGGGGAGCTGTTTTTT. Amino acids: CASSSGLAAGELFF.

The V call is TRBV12-3 or TRBV12-4, the J call TRBJ2-4; D possibly uses TRBD1 or TRBD2 (5 bases each). The CDR3 is 13 residues long. Trimming left V 3 bases short and J 7 bases short, with 10 bases between. The CDR3 bases are TGTGCCAGCAGTTTCACGGGGACCAACATTCAGTACTTC. Encoded protein: CASSFTGTNIQYF.

The chain carries TRBV15 and TRBJ2-5, with 9 bases fitting TRBD2. The CDR3 is 17 amino acids. Looked up from germline, CDR1 is LNHNV and CDR2 is YYDKDF (reference sequence). The ends lost 0 bases at V and 1 base at J; junction bases unmatched: 6. CDR3: CATSRDLTSGFQETQYF. The CDR3 bases are TGTGCCACCAGCAGAGATCTGACTAGCGGATTCCAAGAGACCCAGTACTTC. Supplemented by reference TRBV15 and TRBJ2-5, the full variable domain reads DAMVIQNPRYQVTQFGKPVTLSCSQTLNHNVMYWYQQKSSQAPKLLFHYYDKDFNNEADTPDNFQSRRPNTSFCFLDIRSPGLGDTAMYLCATSRDLTSGFQETQYFGPGTRLLVL.

The rearrangement links TRBV7-2 to TRBJ2-1; D unresolved. In germline, CDR1 is SGHTA, CDR2 FQGNSA. V lost 3 bases to trimming and J lost 6 bases, with 9 bases between them. The CDR3 spans 13 residues. CDR3 region: CASSFGTVNEQFF. The DNA for the CDR3 is TGTGCCAGCAGCTTCGGTACCGTCAATGAGCAGTTCTTC.